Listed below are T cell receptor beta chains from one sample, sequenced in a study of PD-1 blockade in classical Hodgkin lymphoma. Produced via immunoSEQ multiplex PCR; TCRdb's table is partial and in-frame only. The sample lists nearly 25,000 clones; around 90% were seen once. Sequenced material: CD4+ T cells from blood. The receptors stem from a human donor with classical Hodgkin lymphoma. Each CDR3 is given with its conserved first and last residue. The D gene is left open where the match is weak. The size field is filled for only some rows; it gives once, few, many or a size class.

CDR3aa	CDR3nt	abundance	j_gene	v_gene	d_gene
CASSSVSRGNTIYF	TGTGCCAGCAGCTCAGTGTCCCGTGGAAACACCATATATTTT	NA	TRBJ1-3	TRBV11-2	NA
CATWTVNTEAFF	TGTGCCACCTGGACGGTGAACACTGAAGCTTTCTTT	NA	TRBJ1-1	TRBV6-4	NA
CASGPSRADYGYTF	TGTGCCAGCGGCCCATCGAGGGCAGACTATGGCTACACCTTC	NA	TRBJ1-2	TRBV2	NA
CASSLSGSSYNSPLHF	TGTGCCAGCAGTCTATCCGGGAGCTCCTATAATTCACCCCTCCACTTT	NA	TRBJ1-6	TRBV7-2	NA
CASSFISRAPYEQYF	TGTGCCAGCAGTTTTATTTCCAGGGCACCCTACGAGCAGTACTTC	NA	TRBJ2-7	TRBV28	NA
CASREREVNEQFF	TGTGCCAGCAGAGAGCGGGAGGTCAATGAGCAGTTCTTC	NA	TRBJ2-1	TRBV6-1	TRBD2
CASTNYRDRDYGYTF	TGTGCCAGCACCAACTACCGGGACAGGGACTATGGCTACACCTTC	NA	TRBJ1-2	TRBV5-4	TRBD1
CASSLATGRASNSPLHF	TGTGCCAGCAGCTTGGCAACGGGCAGAGCCAGCAATTCACCCCTCCACTTT	NA	TRBJ1-6	TRBV5-5	NA
CASSRVEGVGTEAFF	TGTGCCAGCAGCCGAGTCGAGGGGGTCGGGACTGAAGCTTTCTTT	NA	TRBJ1-1	TRBV5-6	NA
CASTPGNSPLHF	TGTGCCAGCACCCCGGGTAATTCACCCCTCCACTTT	NA	TRBJ1-6	TRBV25-1	NA
CASSTLEGSNYGYTF	TGTGCCAGCAGCACGCTCGAGGGCTCTAACTATGGCTACACCTTC	NA	TRBJ1-2	TRBV5-6	NA
CASSVGASGGSTDTQYF	TGTGCCAGCAGCGTAGGGGCGAGCGGGGGAAGCACAGATACGCAGTATTTT	once	TRBJ2-3	TRBV9	TRBD2
CASSRYVLENTGELFF	TGTGCCAGCTCTCGATATGTTCTCGAGAACACCGGGGAGCTGTTTTTT	NA	TRBJ2-2	TRBV18	NA
CASSIGAGANTDTQYF	TGTGCCAGTAGTATTGGGGCGGGGGCCAACACAGATACGCAGTATTTT	NA	TRBJ2-3	TRBV19	NA
CASTPPRGDDSGNTIYF	TGTGCCAGTACCCCCCCCCGGGGGGATGACTCTGGAAACACCATATATTTT	NA	TRBJ1-3	TRBV19	NA
CSARPNTEAFF	TGCAGTGCAAGACCGAACACTGAAGCTTTCTTT	NA	TRBJ1-1	TRBV20-1	NA
CASRELAGVYNEQFF	TGTGCCAGCAGGGAACTAGCGGGGGTATACAATGAGCAGTTCTTC	NA	TRBJ2-1	TRBV6-1	TRBD2
CASSIQFRGVHEQYF	TGTGCCAGTAGTATTCAGTTCAGGGGGGTCCACGAGCAGTACTTC	once	TRBJ2-7	TRBV19	NA
CASSPGLAGASTDTQYF	TGCGCCAGCAGCCCGGGACTAGCGGGGGCCAGCACAGATACGCAGTATTTT	NA	TRBJ2-3	TRBV4-3	TRBD2
CAWSPRTTDTQYF	TGTGCCTGGAGTCCCCGGACCACAGATACGCAGTATTTT	NA	TRBJ2-3	TRBV30	NA
CATGGIQPQHF	TGTGCCACAGGAGGGATTCAGCCCCAGCATTTT	NA	TRBJ1-5	TRBV10-3	NA
CASSQDPQYNSPLHF	TGCGCCAGCAGCCAAGATCCACAGTATAATTCACCCCTCCACTTT	NA	TRBJ1-6	TRBV4-3	NA
CSARDGNQPQHF	TGCAGCGCCCGGGACGGAAATCAGCCCCAGCATTTT	NA	TRBJ1-5	TRBV29-1	NA
CASSSFSYEQYF	TGTGCCAGCAGCTCCTTCTCCTACGAGCAGTACTTC	NA	TRBJ2-7	TRBV5-5	NA
CASSPTGSSYNEQFF	TGCGCCAGCAGCCCCACGGGGAGCTCCTACAATGAGCAGTTCTTC	NA	TRBJ2-1	TRBV5-1	NA
CASSVAAGQPQHF	TGTGCCAGCAGTGTAGCAGCCGGGCAGCCCCAGCATTTT	NA	TRBJ1-5	TRBV6-1	NA
CASSVDVAGGLTF	TGTGCCAGCAGCGTAGATGTGGCAGGGGGTTTAACCTTC	few	TRBJ1-2	TRBV9	TRBD1
CASSQGQGVEQYF	TGTGCCAGCAGCCAGGGACAGGGGGTCGAGCAGTACTTC	few	TRBJ2-7	TRBV7-9	TRBD1
CASSIAGVQGETQYF	TGTGCCAGTAGTATAGCGGGGGTTCAAGGGGAGACCCAGTACTTC	NA	TRBJ2-5	TRBV19	NA
CASSFRLAGQETQYF	TGCGCCAGCAGCTTTCGACTAGCGGGGCAAGAGACCCAGTACTTC	NA	TRBJ2-5	TRBV5-1	TRBD2
CASSISTGPAGELFF	TGTGCCAGTAGTATCTCGACAGGGCCGGCCGGGGAGCTGTTTTTT	NA	TRBJ2-2	TRBV19	TRBD1
CASSSTTGFAGELFF	TGTGCCAGCAGCTCCACGACAGGGTTCGCCGGGGAGCTGTTTTTT	NA	TRBJ2-2	TRBV7-2	TRBD1
CASSVGGETQYF	TGTGCCAGCAGCGTAGGAGGGGAGACCCAGTACTTC	few	TRBJ2-5	TRBV9	NA
CASSVRTGGPNEQFF	TGTGCCAGCAGCGTGCGGACAGGGGGCCCCAATGAGCAGTTCTTC	NA	TRBJ2-1	TRBV9	TRBD1
CASSTDRGRGYGYTF	TGTGCCAGCAGTACCGACAGGGGGCGAGGCTATGGCTACACCTTC	NA	TRBJ1-2	TRBV6-1	TRBD1
CASSAQAMSEAFF	TGCGCCAGCAGCGCACAGGCGATGAGTGAAGCTTTCTTT	NA	TRBJ1-1	TRBV5-1	NA
CASSPRGTDTQYF	TGTGCCAGCTCACCGCGGGGCACAGATACGCAGTATTTT	NA	TRBJ2-3	TRBV18	NA
CASRLGVGNTIYF	TGTGCCAGCAGACTAGGGGTTGGAAACACCATATATTTT	NA	TRBJ1-3	TRBV7-9	NA
CASSWGEGVYNSPLHF	TGTGCCAGCAGCTGGGGGGAGGGGGTGTATAATTCACCCCTCCACTTT	NA	TRBJ1-6	TRBV5-6	NA
CASSSPRTGIVSDF	TGTGCCAGCAGCTCTCCTCGGACAGGGATTGTATCGGACTTC	NA	TRBJ2-5	TRBV7-9	TRBD1
CASSRDPSGGELFF	TGCGCCAGCAGCCGGGACCCGTCGGGAGGGGAGCTGTTTTTT	NA	TRBJ2-2	TRBV10-1	NA
CASSQEGQGAAGANVLTF	TGTGCCAGCAGCCAAGAAGGACAGGGGGCGGCTGGGGCCAACGTCCTGACTTTC	NA	TRBJ2-6	TRBV4-2	TRBD1
CASRTGGGNTIYF	TGTGCCAGCAGAACAGGGGGAGGAAACACCATATATTTT	few	TRBJ1-3	TRBV6-5	TRBD1
CASSSTDTFTYYNEKLFF	TGTGCCAGCAGCTCAACCGACACATTCACTTACTACAATGAAAAACTGTTTTTT	NA	TRBJ1-4	TRBV7-9	NA
CASSVDGSTDTQYF	TGTGCCAGCAGTGTGGACGGTAGCACAGATACGCAGTATTTT	once	TRBJ2-3	TRBV6-4	NA
CASSRELDRGGSYEQYF	TGCGCCAGCAGCCGCGAACTTGACAGGGGGGGGTCCTACGAGCAGTACTTC	NA	TRBJ2-7	TRBV4-1	TRBD1
CASSYGGRGIYGYTF	TGTGCCAGCAGTTACGGTGGCAGGGGGATCTATGGCTACACCTTC	NA	TRBJ1-2	TRBV6-5	TRBD1
CASSLAPDRRMDEQFF	TGTGCCAGCAGCTTGGCCCCGGACAGAAGGATGGATGAGCAGTTCTTC	NA	TRBJ2-1	TRBV5-6	NA
CASSVEEPSTDTQYF	TGTGCCAGCAGCGTCGAGGAGCCAAGCACAGATACGCAGTATTTT	NA	TRBJ2-3	TRBV2	NA
CASSQSGVGRRETQYF	TGCGCCAGCAGTCAATCCGGAGTAGGCCGGAGGGAGACCCAGTACTTC	few	TRBJ2-5	TRBV23-1	NA
CASSLALALAGGNEQFF	TGTGCCAGCAGCTTAGCGCTGGCCCTAGCGGGGGGCAATGAGCAGTTCTTC	NA	TRBJ2-1	TRBV7-2	TRBD2
CASSPRRSSSYEQYF	TGTGCCAGCAGCCCCCGGCGATCGTCCTCCTACGAGCAGTACTTC	once	TRBJ2-7	TRBV7-2	NA
CASSRAGGPDTQYF	TGTGCCAGCAGTAGAGCGGGGGGGCCGGATACGCAGTATTTT	NA	TRBJ2-3	TRBV6-5	TRBD2
CSCVPRAETQYF	TGCAGCTGTGTCCCCCGGGCGGAGACCCAGTACTTC	NA	TRBJ2-5	TRBV29-1	NA
CASSLGQGTFGYTF	TGCGCCAGCAGCCTCGGCCAGGGGACGTTTGGCTACACCTTC	NA	TRBJ1-2	TRBV4-3	NA
CASSPGNDRLRDGYTF	TGTGCCAGCAGCCCGGGCAACGACAGGCTACGGGATGGCTACACCTTC	NA	TRBJ1-2	TRBV7-9	NA
CASSRGAGFEKLFF	TGCGCCAGCAGTCGGGGAGCAGGGTTTGAAAAACTGTTTTTT	NA	TRBJ1-4	TRBV4-1	NA
CASSLEVGGNQPQHF	TGTGCCAGCAGCTTAGAGGTGGGGGGGAATCAGCCCCAGCATTTT	once	TRBJ1-5	TRBV7-9	NA
CASSYSGAGYGYTF	TGTGCCAGCAGTTACTCAGGGGCGGGCTATGGCTACACCTTC	NA	TRBJ1-2	TRBV6-5	NA
CASSGRGGRFDEQYF	TGTGCCAGCAGCGGGCGCGGGGGGCGGTTTGACGAGCAGTACTTC	NA	TRBJ2-7	TRBV5-6	TRBD2